The 8 T cell receptor beta chains in this list originate from one sample, sequenced in a study of blood T cell repertoires in COVID-19. Here immunoSEQ multiplex PCR was the method, and the copy in TCRdb shows in-frame clones only, minus some. The repertoire consists of roughly 100,000 clones, with around 73% occurring once and the leading ten covering about 9.3%. The sequencing input was peripheral blood. The source of these receptors is a man in his sixties with active or convalescent COVID-19.

The genes are TRBV4-1 and TRBJ1-5; D is unclear. The CDR3 covers 16 residues. Germline assignment: CDR1 MGHRA and CDR2 YSYEKL. Between the trimmed V and J ends, which lost 0 bases and 3 bases, there was a span of 12 bases. The CDR3 sequence: CASSQDAGWVNQPQHF. CDR3 sequence (DNA): TGCGCCAGCAGCCAAGATGCGGGGTGGGTCAATCAGCCCCAGCATTTT.

J is TRBJ2-3 and V is TRBV5-4; 10 nucleotides agree with TRBD2. CDR3 length equals 16 residues. V was clipped by 4 bases and J by 6 bases; unmatched bases: 11. CDR1 SGHNT and CDR2 YYREEE come from the germline V gene (reference sequence). In DNA form, the CDR3 reads TGTGCCAGCAGCCCCGGACTAGCGGCTAAGTCGGATACGCAGTATTTT. This encodes CASSPGLAAKSDTQYF.

J is TRBJ2-2 and V is TRBV6-2 or TRBV6-3; 8 bases align to TRBD2. Germline-derived CDR1 and CDR2 are MNHEY and SVGEGT. Trimming took 4 bases from V and 0 from J; bases not matched to a gene: 7. This CDR3 contains 17 residues. The CDR3 sequence: CASSFSLAGTNTGELFF. The CDR3 nucleotides are TGTGCCAGCAGTTTCTCTCTAGCGGGCACGAACACCGGGGAGCTGTTTTTT.

This chain links TRBV9 with TRBJ1-2; 10 bases are shared with TRBD1. V shed 2 bases and J 4 bases; nucleotides not matched to a gene: 5. The germline V gene has CDR1 SGDLS and CDR2 YYNGEE. There are 15 residues in the CDR3. The CDR3 DNA reads TGTGCCAGCAGCGTGGGACAGGGGCAGGGCTATGGCTACACCTTC. This sequence encodes CASSVGQGQGYGYTF.

The chain employs TRBV9 and TRBJ2-4; TRBD2 matches at 7 bases. Germline V lookup: CDR1 SGDLS, CDR2 YYNGEE. V shed 1 base and J 8 bases; nucleotides not matched to a gene: 6. CDR3 length equals 14 residues. CDR3 sequence (DNA): TGTGCCAGCAGCGTACGGGGGGAGGCAGACATTCAGTACTTC. The encoded protein is CASSVRGEADIQYF.

The V gene is TRBV2, the J gene TRBJ2-5; 10 bases are shared with TRBD1. J was trimmed by 4 bases and V by 3 bases; bases with no gene match: 2. The CDR3 runs to 14 residues. The germline gives CDR1 SNHLY, CDR2 FYNNEI. This CDR3 reads CASSETGGLETQYF. The CDR3 DNA is TGTGCCAGCAGTGAGACAGGGGGCTTAGAGACCCAGTACTTC.

The chain employs TRBV7-2 and TRBJ1-1, with 9 bases that match TRBD1. The trim removed 1 base at V and 1 base at J, leaving 4 bases unmatched. Germline lookup yields CDR1 SGHTA and CDR2 FQGNSA. The CDR3 covers 16 residues. CDR3 nucleotides: TGTGCCAGCAGCTTAGACGGGACAGGGACGAACACTGAAGCTTTCTTT. As protein: CASSLDGTGTNTEAFF.

A remark on this clone: This same CDR3 is encoded by further DNA sequences in the sample. This chain links TRBV30 with TRBJ2-3; D is perhaps TRBD2 (5 bases). The CDR3 is 13 amino acids. CDR1 is GTSNPN, CDR2 SVGIG, per germline (reference sequence). Deletions cut 3 bases from V and 6 bases from J, with 13 bases between. CDR3: CAWSLGVGDTQYF. The CDR3, as DNA: TGTGCCTGGAGCCTGGGAGTGGGGGATACGCAGTATTTT.